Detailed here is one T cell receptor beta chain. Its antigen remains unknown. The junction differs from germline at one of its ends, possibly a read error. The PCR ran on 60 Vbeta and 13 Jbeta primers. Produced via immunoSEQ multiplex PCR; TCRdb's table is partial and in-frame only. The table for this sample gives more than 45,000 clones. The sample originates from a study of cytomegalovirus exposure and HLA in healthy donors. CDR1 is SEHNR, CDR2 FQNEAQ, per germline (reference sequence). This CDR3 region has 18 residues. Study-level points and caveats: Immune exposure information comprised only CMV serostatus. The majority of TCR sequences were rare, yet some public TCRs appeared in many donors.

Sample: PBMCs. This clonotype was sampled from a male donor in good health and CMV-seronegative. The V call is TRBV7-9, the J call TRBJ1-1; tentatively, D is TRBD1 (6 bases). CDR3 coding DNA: TGTGCCAGCAGCCCTAACTACAGACAGGCCGGGGGGTGGGCTGAAGCTTTTTTT. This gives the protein CASSPNYRQAGGWAEAFF.